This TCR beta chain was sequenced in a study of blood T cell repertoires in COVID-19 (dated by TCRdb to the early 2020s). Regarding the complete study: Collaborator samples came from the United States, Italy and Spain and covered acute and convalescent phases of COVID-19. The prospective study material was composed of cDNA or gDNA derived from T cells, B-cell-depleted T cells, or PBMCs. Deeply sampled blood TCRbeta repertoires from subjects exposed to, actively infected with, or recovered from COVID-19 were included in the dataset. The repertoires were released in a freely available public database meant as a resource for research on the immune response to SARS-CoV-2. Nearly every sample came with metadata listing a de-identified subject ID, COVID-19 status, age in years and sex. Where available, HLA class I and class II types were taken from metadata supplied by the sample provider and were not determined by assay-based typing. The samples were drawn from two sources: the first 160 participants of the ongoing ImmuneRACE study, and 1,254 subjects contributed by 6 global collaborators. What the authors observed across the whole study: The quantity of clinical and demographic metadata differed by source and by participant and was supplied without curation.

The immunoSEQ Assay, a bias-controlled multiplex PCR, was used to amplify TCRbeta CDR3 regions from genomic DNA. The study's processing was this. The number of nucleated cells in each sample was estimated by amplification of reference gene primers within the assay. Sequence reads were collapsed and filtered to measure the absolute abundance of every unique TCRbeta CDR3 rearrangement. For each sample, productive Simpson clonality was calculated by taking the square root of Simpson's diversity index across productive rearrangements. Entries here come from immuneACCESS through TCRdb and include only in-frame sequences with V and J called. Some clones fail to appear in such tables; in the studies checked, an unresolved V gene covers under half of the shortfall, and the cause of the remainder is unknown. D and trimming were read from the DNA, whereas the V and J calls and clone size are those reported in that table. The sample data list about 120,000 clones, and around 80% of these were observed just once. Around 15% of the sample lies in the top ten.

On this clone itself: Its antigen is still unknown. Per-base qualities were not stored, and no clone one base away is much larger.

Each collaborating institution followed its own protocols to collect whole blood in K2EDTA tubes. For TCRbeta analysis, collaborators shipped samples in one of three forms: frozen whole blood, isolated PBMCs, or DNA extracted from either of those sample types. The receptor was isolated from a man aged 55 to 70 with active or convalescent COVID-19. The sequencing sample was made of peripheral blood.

The sequenced DNA is TGTGCCAGCAGTGTTGGCGGGATGGGAGGTGAGCAGTTCTTC. Translation gives CASSVGGMGGEQFF. The chain couples TRBV6-4 to TRBJ2-1; matching of 6 bases hints at TRBD2 as the D gene. CDR3 length: 14 amino acids, cysteine to phenylalanine. Of the read, only the CDR3 DNA is kept; its 42 bases are in frame from base 1. Trimming removed 4 bases from V and 9 bases from J, leaving 16 bases between the germline ends. Taken from the germline V gene, the CDR1 and CDR2 loops are MRHNA and SNTAGT.